This is a list of T cell receptor beta chains from one sample in a study of CD8 T cells in ankylosing spondylitis. TCRdb processed the 5' RACE reads anew with MiXCR; each CDR3 protein has one entry. The sample contains around 150,000 distinct CDR3 sequences, roughly a third of which appear only once. The sequenced sample consisted of synovial fluid, either unsorted or a sorted T cell fraction (not recorded which). The receptor set was obtained from a male donor with ankylosing spondylitis. CDR3s include the opening cysteine and the closing phenylalanine or tryptophan. D genes are given only for firm matches. Not all rows give a size; the values are once, few, many and, for expanded clones, a class.

TRBV25-1	17	-	TRBJ2-3	few	TGTGCCACCTCTTCGGGGAAGGTTTTAGTTAACACAGATACGCAGTATTTT	CATSSGKVLVNTDTQYF
TRBV7-8	12	-	TRBJ2-5	-	TGTGCCAGCAGCTGGTACAAAGAGACCCAGTACTTC	CASSWYKETQYF
TRBV3-1	17	-	TRBJ2-6	-	TGTGCCAGCAGCCAAGATAGGGGATTGGCTGGGGCCAACGTCCTGACTTTC	CASSQDRGLAGANVLTF
TRBV4-1	15	TRBD2	TRBJ2-1	-	TGCGCCAGCAGCCAATTGCGGGGGGGCAACAATGAGCAGTTCTTC	CASSQLRGGNNEQFF
TRBV3-1	16	-	TRBJ2-2	many	TGTGCCAGCAGCGGGGACTTTTGGGAAGACACCGGGGAGCTGTTTTTT	CASSGDFWEDTGELFF
TRBV15	16	-	TRBJ1-6	once	TGTGCCACCAGTCCCCGGGGGGCGAAGTATAATTCACCCCTCCACTTT	CATSPRGAKYNSPLHF
TRBV5-4	13	-	TRBJ1-2	-	TGTGCCAGCAGCCGGGACACCCTCTATGGCTACACCTTC	CASSRDTLYGYTF
TRBV4-1	16	TRBD1	TRBJ1-2	-	TGCGCCAGCAGCCAAGAGGGGACAGCTGTAGTCTATGGCTACACCTTC	CASSQEGTAVVYGYTF
TRBV2	16	-	TRBJ2-1	many	TGTGCCAGCAGTGAAAGGGGCGCCAGCTCCTACAATGAGCAGTTCTTC	CASSERGASSYNEQFF
TRBV7-3	12	-	TRBJ1-6	-	TGTGCCAGCAGCTCCGCCGGGGGGACCCTCCACTTT	CASSSAGGTLHF
TRBV28	17	-	TRBJ1-3	once	TGTGCCAGCAGCCCCAATTGGGGGGATCGAGATGGAAACACCATATATTTT	CASSPNWGDRDGNTIYF
TRBV2	13	TRBD2	TRBJ2-3	-	TGTGCCAGCACGCGGGGGAACACAGATACGCAGTATTTT	CASTRGNTDTQYF
TRBV4-1	16	-	TRBJ2-2	few	TGCGCCAGCAGCCAGGACCCCGGGACTCCAAGGGGGGAGCTGTTTTTT	CASSQDPGTPRGELFF
TRBV6-4	17	-	TRBJ2-6	-	TGTGCCAGCAGTGACCCTAGGACCCTCTCTGGGGCCAACGTCCTGACTTTC	CASSDPRTLSGANVLTF
TRBV4-3	16	-	TRBJ2-2	-	TGCGCCAGCAGCCAAGAGTGGCTAGCCCCCACCGGGGAGCTGTTTTTT	CASSQEWLAPTGELFF
TRBV11-2	15	-	TRBJ1-5	-	TGTGCCAGCAGCTTAGCTGGAGGGACCAATTTGCCCCAGCATTTT	CASSLAGGTNLPQHF
TRBV4-1	16	-	TRBJ2-7	-	TGCGCCAGCAGCCGACATACGAGTGGGGTAGCCTACGAGCAGTACTTC	CASSRHTSGVAYEQYF
TRBV20-1	12	-	TRBJ2-3	-	TGCAGTGCTAGAGCTACGACAGATACGCAGTATTTT	CSARATTDTQYF
TRBV3-1	14	-	TRBJ1-3	-	TGTGCCAGCAGCCAAGAGTCGGCTGGAAACACCATATATTTT	CASSQESAGNTIYF
TRBV24-1	18	TRBD2	TRBJ2-1	few	TGTGCCACCAGTCCTGGACTAGCGGGAGGGTCCCGCTACAATGAGCAGTTCTTC	CATSPGLAGGSRYNEQFF
TRBV7-2	15	TRBD2	TRBJ2-1	few	TGTGCCAGCAGCCCCAGACTAGCGGGAGTAAGGGAGCAGTTCTTC	CASSPRLAGVREQFF
TRBV6-1	15	-	TRBJ2-3	few	TGTGCCAGCAGCTCACGGGCGGGTAGCACAGATACGCAGTATTTT	CASSSRAGSTDTQYF
TRBV29-1	14	-	TRBJ2-3	few	TGCAGCTCCGGACCCTATTCAATCACAGATACGCAGTATTTT	CSSGPYSITDTQYF
TRBV7-9	15	-	TRBJ2-3	-	TGTGCCAGCAGCTTAGGTCTCATTTTCACAGATACGCAGTATTTT	CASSLGLIFTDTQYF
TRBV27	16	TRBD2	TRBJ2-7	-	TGTGCCAGTCGACGGGGAGGGAAGGGACCCAAGTACGAGCAGTACTTC	CASRRGGKGPKYEQYF
TRBV28	14	-	TRBJ2-1	-	TGTGCCACCGAGGCTCAGGGCAGCTACAATGAGCAGTTCTTC	CATEAQGSYNEQFF
TRBV5-1	18	TRBD1	TRBJ2-1	many	TGCGCCAGCAGCTTGGACCACCCCCGGGACAGGGCGGGAAATGAGCAGTTCTTC	CASSLDHPRDRAGNEQFF
TRBV11-2	16	TRBD2	TRBJ2-1	-	TGTGCCAGCAGCTTAGATCTGGCGGGAGCAGGGTCTGAGCAGTTCTTC	CASSLDLAGAGSEQFF
TRBV12-3/TRBV12-4	17	-	TRBJ2-6	-	TGTGCCAGCAGTTCCCGGTCGTGGGTGGAAGGGGCCAACGTCCTGACTTTC	CASSSRSWVEGANVLTF
TRBV12-3/TRBV12-4	14	-	TRBJ2-5	-	TGTGCCAGCAGTTTAGCGGGACGGGACACGGCCCAGTACTTC	CASSLAGRDTAQYF
TRBV12-3/TRBV12-4	15	TRBD2	TRBJ2-3	few	TGTGCCAGCAAGAGGACTAGCGGGAGCACAGATACGCAGTATTTT	CASKRTSGSTDTQYF
TRBV11-2	12	-	TRBJ2-1	-	TGTGCCAGCAGCATTAGTGACAATGAGCAGTTCTTC	CASSISDNEQFF
TRBV20-1	17	TRBD2	TRBJ2-3	many	TGCAGTGCTAGAGATCTTGGCGGGAGAACTAACCCAGATACGCAGTATTTT	CSARDLGGRTNPDTQYF
TRBV11-1	17	-	TRBJ2-1	few	TGTGCCAGCAGCCTAGGGGCTTATTTCTCCCAACAGGTTGAGCAGTTCTTC	CASSLGAYFSQQVEQFF
TRBV19	14	TRBD1	TRBJ1-6	many	TGTGCCAGTAGTATATCAACAGGGGATTCACCCCTCCACTTT	CASSISTGDSPLHF
TRBV12-3/TRBV12-4	14	-	TRBJ1-2	-	TGTGCCAGTCATCCGGGGGCCCAGAGGCTTGGCTACACCTTC	CASHPGAQRLGYTF
TRBV20-1	17	TRBD2	TRBJ2-7	-	TGCAGTGCTAGAGTCGGAACTAGCGGGAGGGCCCTCTACGAGCAGTACTTC	CSARVGTSGRALYEQYF